These T cell receptor beta chains were read from a single sample in a study of blood T cell repertoires in COVID-19. Clones were sequenced by immunoSEQ multiplex PCR, and TCRdb holds only the in-frame ones, with some missing. This table has around 370,000 clones, 90% to 95% appearing once. Sequencing was performed on peripheral blood. The receptor source for this set is a woman younger than 30 who had recovered from COVID-19. CDR3s include the opening cysteine and the closing phenylalanine or tryptophan. D genes are given only for firm matches. Some rows mark clone size as missing; the rest say once, few, many or name a class of expanded clone.

d_gene,abundance,v_gene,j_gene,CDR3aa,CDR3nt
-,-,TRBV9,TRBJ2-3,CASSLQGFTDTQYF,TGTGCCAGCAGCCTTCAGGGATTCACAGATACGCAGTATTTT
TRBD1,-,TRBV28,TRBJ1-2,CASSGLKQGEGYGYTF,TGTGCCAGCAGTGGTCTAAAACAGGGGGAGGGCTATGGCTACACCTTC
TRBD1,-,TRBV19,TRBJ1-1,CASSKGGRNTEAFF,TGTGCCAGTAGTAAAGGGGGCCGGAACACTGAAGCTTTCTTT
-,-,TRBV19,TRBJ2-3,CASSLSTDTQYF,TGTGCCAGTAGTCTTAGCACAGATACGCAGTATTTT
-,-,TRBV28,TRBJ1-5,CASSLGGGYQPQHF,TGTGCCAGCAGTTTGGGGGGAGGTTATCAGCCCCAGCATTTT
-,-,TRBV7-2,TRBJ1-6,CASSSPQGIGSPLHF,TGTGCCAGCAGCTCCCCACAGGGTATCGGTTCACCCCTCCACTTT
-,-,TRBV7-9,TRBJ2-2,CASSLDRGIANTGELFF,TGTGCCAGCAGCTTAGATAGGGGAATCGCGAACACCGGGGAGCTGTTTTTT
TRBD2,-,TRBV7-9,TRBJ2-5,CASSFGRRQPETQYF,TGTGCCAGCAGCTTCGGGAGGAGGCAACCAGAGACCCAGTACTTC
-,-,TRBV3-1/TRBV3-2,TRBJ2-1,CASSQAGYNEQFF,TGTGCCAGCAGCCAAGCAGGATACAATGAGCAGTTCTTC
-,once,TRBV28,TRBJ1-2,CASSSRDTKAEGYTF,TGTGCCAGCAGTAGCCGGGACACAAAGGCAGAAGGCTACACCTTC
-,-,TRBV6-5,TRBJ2-1,CASTQMGEQFF,TGTGCCAGCACCCAAATGGGCGAGCAGTTCTTC
TRBD1,-,TRBV18,TRBJ1-2,CASSPDRSPGGYTF,TGTGCCAGCTCACCGGACAGGTCCCCAGGTGGCTACACCTTC
TRBD1,-,TRBV30,TRBJ1-1,CAWTGTGNTEAFF,TGTGCCTGGACCGGGACAGGGAACACTGAAGCTTTCTTT
TRBD1,-,TRBV30,TRBJ2-1,CAGGQGAANEQFF,TGTGCCGGGGGACAGGGGGCCGCGAATGAGCAGTTCTTC
-,-,TRBV28,TRBJ1-3,CASSLRGAGNTIYF,TGTGCCAGCAGTTTAAGGGGCGCAGGAAACACCATATATTTT
-,-,TRBV5-1,TRBJ2-3,CASSQFPGTSTDTQYF,TGCGCCAGCAGTCAGTTTCCCGGGACTAGCACAGATACGCAGTATTTT
-,-,TRBV7-9,TRBJ1-2,CASSIEGDYGYTF,TGTGCCAGCAGCATAGAGGGGGACTATGGCTACACCTTC
TRBD2,-,TRBV4-1,TRBJ2-1,CASSHFLGLAENNEQFF,TGCGCCAGCAGCCATTTTCTAGGACTAGCGGAAAACAATGAGCAGTTCTTC
-,-,TRBV11-3,TRBJ2-3,CASSRRDLGRVDTQYF,TGTGCCAGCAGCCGCCGGGACTTGGGGCGGGTAGATACGCAGTATTTT
TRBD1,few,TRBV14,TRBJ2-2,CASSHHPGQGGTGELFF,TGTGCCAGCAGCCACCACCCCGGACAGGGGGGAACCGGGGAGCTGTTTTTT
TRBD2,-,TRBV9,TRBJ2-2,CASGLAGGAGELFF,TGTGCCAGTGGACTAGCGGGAGGGGCCGGGGAGCTGTTTTTT
TRBD1,-,TRBV25-1,TRBJ2-3,CASSRNRGRDTQYF,TGTGCCAGCAGTCGGAACAGGGGCCGAGATACGCAGTATTTT
-,-,TRBV24-1,TRBJ2-5,CATTILGMRETQYF,TGTGCCACCACCATACTAGGGATGAGAGAGACCCAGTACTTC
-,-,TRBV9,TRBJ2-3,CASSVDGVHPDTQYF,TGTGCCAGCAGCGTAGATGGAGTTCACCCAGATACGCAGTATTTT
TRBD2,-,TRBV27,TRBJ2-5,CASSLGTSGDQETQYF,TGTGCCAGCAGTCTTGGGACTAGCGGAGACCAAGAGACCCAGTACTTC
-,-,TRBV5-4,TRBJ1-2,CASSPGQSANYGYTF,TGTGCCAGCAGCCCCGGACAGAGCGCTAACTATGGCTACACCTTC
-,few,TRBV29-1,TRBJ2-1,CSVETTRDHEQFF,TGCAGCGTTGAGACAACCCGAGACCATGAGCAGTTCTTC
-,once,TRBV4-3,TRBJ2-3,CASSHQNTDTQYF,TGCGCCAGCAGCCACCAAAACACAGATACGCAGTATTTT
TRBD2,-,TRBV10-3,TRBJ2-1,CAISERTSGIHEQFF,TGTGCCATCAGTGAGAGGACTAGCGGGATACATGAGCAGTTCTTC
TRBD1,-,TRBV27,TRBJ1-1,CASSRRRQGTEAFF,TGTGCCAGCAGTCGGAGACGACAGGGCACTGAAGCTTTCTTT
-,-,TRBV6-5,TRBJ1-2,CASSSRRRNNYGYTF,TGTGCCAGCAGTTCCAGGCGCCGCAATAACTATGGCTACACCTTC
TRBD2,-,TRBV9,TRBJ2-3,CASSGLGTSGGDTQYF,TGTGCCAGCAGCGGGCTTGGGACTAGCGGGGGGGATACGCAGTATTTT
-,-,TRBV7-2,TRBJ1-3,CASSLGRGPFSGNTIYF,TGTGCCAGCAGCTTGGGGAGGGGCCCATTCTCTGGAAACACCATATATTTT